This T cell receptor (beta chain) was sequenced for a study of Ad26.COV2.S vaccination and SARS-CoV-2 variants. Whole-study context: Enrollment placed the donor in the COV1001 Ad26.COV2.S trial arm. Whole-study findings and limits: Vaccine recipients and placebo recipients showed similar non-spike TCR breadth. People who got the vaccine had more spike-specific TCR breadth than people who got placebo.

Regarding this clone: Its target is unknown.

The treatment denotes: roughly 18 received Ad26.COV2.S at low or high dose, single or two shots; 5 received placebo; per-sample allocation not given. Day 63 after the first injection of vaccine or placebo was the sampling time. Expressing Wuhan-strain SARS-CoV-2 spike, an Ad26 vector served as the vaccine. This table comes from immunoSEQ multiplex PCR, and its TCRdb copy is limited to in-frame clones, with some not included. This sample carries roughly 450,000 clones, approximately 92% of them seen once, and the ten largest clones take less than 15%. Looked up from germline, CDR1 is MGHRA and CDR2 is YSYEKL. V dropped 2 bases and J dropped 7 bases, with 17 bases sitting between them. The CDR3 length is 16 residues.

The rearrangement links TRBV4-1 to TRBJ1-4; D is possibly TRBD1 (5 bases). The sequences come from peripheral blood, collected in a trial of Ad26.COV2.S vaccine versus placebo. The clonotype comes from a person between 18 and 60 years old who received the Ad26.COV2.S COVID-19 vaccine or a placebo. Here the CDR3 reads CASSQPAIGQGEKLFF. Written as DNA, the CDR3 is TGCGCCAGCAGCCAACCCGCGATAGGGCAGGGTGAAAAACTGTTTTTT.